Following are 12 T cell receptor beta chains from one sample sequenced in a study of PD-1 blockade in classical Hodgkin lymphoma. There was relapse after autologous stem cell transplantation in every patient, and there was variation in brentuximab vedotin exposure. Using immunoSEQ multiplex PCR, the repertoire was profiled, and TCRdb retains in-frame clones only, with some absent. The sample contains about 110,000 clones, 80% to 90% of which appear only once. Sequenced here: peripheral blood mononuclear cells (PBMCs), sampled before the second cycle of nivolumab. The receptors here all came from a human donor with classical Hodgkin lymphoma.

V and J are TRBV5-1 and TRBJ2-4; 8 positions match TRBD2. This CDR3 spans 21 amino acids. Germline V gene data show CDR1 as SGHRS and CDR2 as YFSETQ. The V gene end was trimmed by 4 bases and the J gene end by 0 bases; junction bases not matched to a gene: 21. The CDR3 DNA follows: TGCGCCAGCAGCCCGGACCGGGACGGGAGGGCGAAACTACTAGCCAAAAACATTCAGTACTTC. This sequence encodes CASSPDRDGRAKLLAKNIQYF.

This sequence joins TRBV6-6 and TRBJ2-3, with TRBD2 matching 11 bases. Trimming cost V 6 bases and J 2 bases; bases outside gene matches: 4. Germline V gene lookup returns CDR1 MNHNY and CDR2 SVGAGI (reference sequence). The CDR3 is 15 amino acids. CDR3: CASSLLAGATDTQYF. The CDR3 DNA is TGTGCCAGCAGCCTACTAGCGGGAGCCACAGATACGCAGTATTTT.

V is TRBV5-4 and J is TRBJ1-2; D gene ambiguous. Trimming removed 2 bases at V and 8 bases at J, with 10 bases between. Germline CDR1 and CDR2: SGHNT and YYREEE (reference sequence). This CDR3 has 12 amino acids. The CDR3 bases are TGTGCCAGCAGCTTTATGACTTCGGGCTACACCTTC. It translates to CASSFMTSGYTF.

The V gene is TRBV6-1, the J gene TRBJ1-5, with TRBD1 matching over 9 bases. The ends lost 4 bases at V and 5 bases at J; junction bases unmatched: 12. CDR1 MNHNS and CDR2 SASEGT come from the germline V gene. The CDR3 covers 17 residues. CDR3 sequence reads: CASSVNRDRADDQPQHF. In DNA, the CDR3 is TGTGCCAGCAGTGTTAATCGGGACAGGGCGGATGATCAGCCCCAGCATTTT.

The gene calls are TRBV4-1 and TRBJ2-3; D might be TRBD1 or TRBD2, each matching 5 bases. CDR1 and CDR2 from the germline V gene are MGHRA and YSYEKL. This CDR3 is built from 15 residues. V was pared by 4 bases and J by 4 bases, with 15 bases between. The CDR3 DNA reads TGCGCCAGCAGCCCAGGCACGGGGACGGCAGATACGCAGTATTTT. Amino acid sequence: CASSPGTGTADTQYF.

The chain carries TRBV5-4 and TRBJ2-1; 7 positions match TRBD1. The CDR3 is 16 amino acids. With V trimmed by 5 bases and J by 0 bases, 8 bases remained unmatched. Germline V lookup: CDR1 SGHNT, CDR2 YYREEE (reference sequence). The CDR3 loop reads CASRRDSLSSYNEQFF. Here the CDR3 DNA reads TGTGCCAGCAGACGGGACAGTTTGAGCTCCTACAATGAGCAGTTCTTC.

The chain employs TRBV2 and TRBJ2-7, with 9 nucleotides matching TRBD2. Germline CDR1 reads SNHLY; CDR2 reads FYNNEI. V lost 8 bases to trimming and J lost 0 bases; unmatched junction nucleotides: 8. The CDR3 length is 15 residues. The CDR3 DNA is TGTGCCAGCTTCGGCAAGCGGGGGGACTCCTACGAGCAGTACTTC. The encoded protein is CASFGKRGDSYEQYF.

V and J are TRBV4-2 and TRBJ1-4; TRBD1 aligns across 7 bases. Germline values: CDR1 LGHNA, CDR2 YNFKEQ. V was pared by 1 base and J by 5 bases, with 4 bases of the junction left unmatched. CDR3 length: 15 residues. CDR3 sequence: CASSQARGVNEKLFF. The CDR3 DNA reads TGTGCCAGCAGCCAAGCCAGGGGGGTAAATGAAAAACTGTTTTTT.

The chain carries TRBV28 and TRBJ2-5; 8 bases are shared with TRBD1. The germline CDR1 and CDR2 sequences are MDHEN and SYDVKM. The CDR3 has 14 amino acids. Trimming took 5 bases from V and 4 from J; bases not matched to a gene: 6. DNA of the CDR3: TGTGCCAGCAGTAGGACAGGGTTAGGAGAGACCCAGTACTTC. It codes for CASSRTGLGETQYF.

This clone came up a few times. The chain combines TRBV6-5 with TRBJ2-5; D is perhaps TRBD1 (6 bases). This CDR3 region has 13 residues. V lost 6 bases and J 5 bases, leaving 13 bases between the germline ends. CDR1 is MNHEY, CDR2 SVGAGI, per germline. The CDR3 sequence is CASRLQGSETQYF. Written as DNA, the CDR3 is TGTGCCAGCAGGCTACAGGGATCGGAGACCCAGTACTTC.

Of note for this clone: The identical CDR3 is also encoded by other nucleotide sequences in the sample. V usage is TRBV5-1 and J usage is TRBJ1-3; D is uncertain. The CDR3 is made up of 14 amino acids. Germline CDR1 SGHRS, CDR2 YFSETQ. The V end was cut by 0 bases, the J end by 0 bases, with 4 bases between. CDR3 sequence reads: CASSLVGSGNTIYF. In DNA, the CDR3 is TGCGCCAGCAGCTTGGTAGGCTCTGGAAACACCATATATTTT.

The V and J genes are TRBV19 and TRBJ1-1, with TRBD1 matching 8 bases. Per germline, CDR1 LNHDA and CDR2 SQIVND (reference sequence). This CDR3 has 18 amino acids. Trimming at V came to 4 bases and at J to 4 bases, leaving 17 bases not matched to a gene. The CDR3 DNA sequence: TGTGCCAGTAGTACCTTAAACAGGGGGTTAGTAGGTGGCACTGAAGCTTTCTTT. Its protein is CASSTLNRGLVGGTEAFF. Full variable domain (missing parts from reference TRBV19 and TRBJ1-1): DGGITQSPKYLFRKEGQNVTLSCEQNLNHDAMYWYRQDPGQGLRLIYYSQIVNDFQKGDIAEGYSVSREKKESFPLTVTSAQKNPTAFYLCASSTLNRGLVGGTEAFFGQGTRLTVV.